The T cell receptor (beta chain) under discussion was sequenced for a study of blood T cell repertoires in COVID-19. Across the study: The United States, Italy and Spain provided the acute and convalescent COVID-19 samples. PBMCs, B-cell-depleted T cells, or T cells were the source of the cDNA or gDNA that made up the material.

Trimming pared 5 bases from V and 5 bases from J, leaving 12 bases between. The CDR3 covers 13 residues. Germline lookup yields CDR1 SGHAT and CDR2 FQNNGV. As handled by the study authors: The authors estimated nucleated cell counts from reference gene primer amplification. The data were produced by immunoSEQ multiplex PCR, yet TCRdb's version contains in-frame clones alone and is incomplete. V and J calls and clone size are copied from that table; D and trimming were computed from the DNA. Here the sample spans about 69,000 clones, roughly three quarters being singletons. V usage is TRBV11-2 and J usage is TRBJ2-5; D is perhaps TRBD1 (5 bases). The source material was peripheral blood. The TCR was taken from a man in his 60s with acute or convalescent COVID-19. CDR3 sequence: CASSGAMLETQYF. CDR3 in DNA: TGTGCCAGCAGCGGGGCTATGTTGGAGACCCAGTACTTC.